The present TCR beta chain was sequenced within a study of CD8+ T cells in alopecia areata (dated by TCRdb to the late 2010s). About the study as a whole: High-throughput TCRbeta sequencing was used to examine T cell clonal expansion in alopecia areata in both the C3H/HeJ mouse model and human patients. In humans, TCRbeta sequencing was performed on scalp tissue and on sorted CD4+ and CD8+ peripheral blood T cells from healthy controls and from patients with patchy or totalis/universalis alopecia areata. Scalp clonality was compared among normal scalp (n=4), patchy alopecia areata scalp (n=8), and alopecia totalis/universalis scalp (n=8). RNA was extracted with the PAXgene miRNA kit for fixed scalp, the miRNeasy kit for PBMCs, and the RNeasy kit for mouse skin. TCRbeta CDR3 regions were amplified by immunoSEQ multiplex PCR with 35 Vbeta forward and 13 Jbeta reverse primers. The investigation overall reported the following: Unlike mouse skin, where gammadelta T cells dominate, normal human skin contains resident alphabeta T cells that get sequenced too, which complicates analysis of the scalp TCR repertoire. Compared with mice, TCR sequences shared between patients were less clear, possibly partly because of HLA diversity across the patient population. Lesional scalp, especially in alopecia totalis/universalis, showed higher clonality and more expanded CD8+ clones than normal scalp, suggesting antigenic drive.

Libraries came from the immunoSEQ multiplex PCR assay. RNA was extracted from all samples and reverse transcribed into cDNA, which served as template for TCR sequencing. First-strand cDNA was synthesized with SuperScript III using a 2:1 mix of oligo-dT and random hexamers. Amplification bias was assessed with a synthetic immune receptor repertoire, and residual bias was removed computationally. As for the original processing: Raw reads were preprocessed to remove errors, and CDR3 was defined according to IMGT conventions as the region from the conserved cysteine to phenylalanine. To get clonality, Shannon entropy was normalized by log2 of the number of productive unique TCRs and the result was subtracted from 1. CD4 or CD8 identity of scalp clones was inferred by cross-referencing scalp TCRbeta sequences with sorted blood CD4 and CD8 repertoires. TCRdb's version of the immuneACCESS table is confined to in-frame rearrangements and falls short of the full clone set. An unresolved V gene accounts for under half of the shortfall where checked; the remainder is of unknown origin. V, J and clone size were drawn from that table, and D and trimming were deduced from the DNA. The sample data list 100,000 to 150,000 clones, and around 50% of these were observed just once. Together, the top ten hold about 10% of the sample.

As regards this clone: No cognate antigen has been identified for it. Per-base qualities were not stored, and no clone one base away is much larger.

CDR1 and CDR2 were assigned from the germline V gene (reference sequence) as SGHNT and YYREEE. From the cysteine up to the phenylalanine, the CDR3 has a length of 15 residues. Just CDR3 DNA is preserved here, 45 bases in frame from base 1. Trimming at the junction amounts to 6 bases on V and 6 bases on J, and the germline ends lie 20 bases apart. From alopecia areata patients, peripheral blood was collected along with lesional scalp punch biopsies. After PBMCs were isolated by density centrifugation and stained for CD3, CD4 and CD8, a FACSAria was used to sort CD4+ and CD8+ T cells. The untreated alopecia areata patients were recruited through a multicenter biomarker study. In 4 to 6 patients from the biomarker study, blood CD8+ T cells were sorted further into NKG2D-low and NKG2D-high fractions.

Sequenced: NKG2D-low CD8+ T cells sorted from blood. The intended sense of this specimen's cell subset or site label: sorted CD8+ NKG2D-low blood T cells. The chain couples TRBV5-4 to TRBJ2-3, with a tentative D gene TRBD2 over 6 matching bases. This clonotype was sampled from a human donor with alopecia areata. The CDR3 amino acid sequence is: CASTTPGEALDTQYF. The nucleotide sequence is TGTGCCAGCACCACCCCGGGGGAGGCACTTGATACGCAGTATTTT. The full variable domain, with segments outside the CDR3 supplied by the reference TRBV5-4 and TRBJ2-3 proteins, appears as ETGVTQSPTHLIKTRGQQVTLRCSSQSGHNTVSWYQQALGQGPQFIFQYYREEENGRGNFPPRFSGLQFPNYSSELNVNALELDDSALYLCASTTPGEALDTQYFGPGTRLTVL.